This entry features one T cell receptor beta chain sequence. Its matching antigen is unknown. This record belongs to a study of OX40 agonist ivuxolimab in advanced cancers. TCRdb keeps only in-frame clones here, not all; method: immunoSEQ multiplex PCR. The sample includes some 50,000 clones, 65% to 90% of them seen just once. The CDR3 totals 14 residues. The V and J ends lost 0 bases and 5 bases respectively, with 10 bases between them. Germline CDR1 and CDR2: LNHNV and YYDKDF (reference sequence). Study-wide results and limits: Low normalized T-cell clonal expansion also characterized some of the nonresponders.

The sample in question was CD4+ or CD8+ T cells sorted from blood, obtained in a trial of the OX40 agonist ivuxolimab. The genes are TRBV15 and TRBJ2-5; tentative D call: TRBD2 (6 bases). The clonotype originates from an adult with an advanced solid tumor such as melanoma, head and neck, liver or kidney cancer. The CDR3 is CATSRDRRVETQYF. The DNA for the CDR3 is TGTGCCACCAGCAGAGATCGGAGGGTCGAGACCCAGTACTTC.